The T cell receptor beta chain under discussion was sequenced for a study of PD-L1 blockade in urothelial cancer. Sample time point: pretreatment peripheral blood. Each patient supplied 1 to 8 pretreatment and on-treatment samples. Germline V gene sequence: CDR1 SGHRS, CDR2 YFSETQ. Trimming stripped 3 bases from V and 4 bases from J, with 9 bases between. This CDR3 comprises 13 residues. Profiled with immunoSEQ multiplex PCR; TCRdb holds only in-frame clones, not every one. In the table there are 45,000 to 70,000 clones, about 85% of which are singletons. The rearrangement uses TRBV5-1 and TRBJ2-3; perhaps TRBD1 as D (6 bases). The input for sequencing was PBMCs, taken around atezolizumab (anti-PD-L1) treatment. The sequence came from a man between 65 and 85 years old with urothelial cancer. The CDR3 DNA is TGCGCCAGCAGCTCACAGGGCCCAGATACGCAGTATTTT. Translation gives CASSSQGPDTQYF.